Below are 3 T cell receptor beta chains sequenced from a single sample in a study of T-cell reconstitution after alpha-beta-depleted transplantation in children. TCRbeta library preparation incorporated unique molecular identifiers. MiXCR was run by TCRdb on the PCR reads, yielding one entry per CDR3 protein. Here the sample spans about 690,000 distinct CDR3 sequences, roughly 17% being singletons. The sample consisted of PBMCs from the stem cell graft donor, taken from the stem cell graft. These receptors were taken from a human donor who donated a stem cell graft to a child with acute myeloid leukemia.

There are many counts of this clonotype. The V and J genes are TRBV9 and TRBJ2-1; D is unresolved. The germline V gene encodes CDR1 SGDLS and CDR2 YYNGEE. The V end lost 4 bases, the J end lost 8 bases, and 7 bases lay between the germline ends. The CDR3 sequence is 11 residues long. This chain's CDR3 is CASSTQDEQFF. CDR3 DNA: TGTGCCAGCAGCACCCAAGATGAGCAGTTCTTC.

In its sample, this clonotype was seen a few times. J is TRBJ2-5 and V is TRBV15; 12 bases agree with TRBD2. V was pared by 5 bases and J by 3 bases, with 10 bases of the junction left unmatched. CDR1 LNHNV and CDR2 YYDKDF come from the germline V gene (reference sequence). The CDR3 is made up of 17 amino acids. CDR3 sequence reads: CATSPHLLAGGKETQYF. CDR3 coding DNA: TGTGCCACCAGCCCCCATTTACTAGCGGGGGGTAAAGAGACCCAGTACTTC.

V is TRBV5-1 and J is TRBJ2-3; a weak D match, TRBD1 (5 bases). The CDR3 covers 14 residues. CDR1 SGHRS and CDR2 YFSETQ come from the germline V gene. Trimming pared 0 bases from V and 5 bases from J, leaving 10 bases between. The CDR3 nucleotides are TGCGCCAGCAGCTTGGTGGACAATAGAGATACGCAGTATTTT. Protein product: CASSLVDNRDTQYF.